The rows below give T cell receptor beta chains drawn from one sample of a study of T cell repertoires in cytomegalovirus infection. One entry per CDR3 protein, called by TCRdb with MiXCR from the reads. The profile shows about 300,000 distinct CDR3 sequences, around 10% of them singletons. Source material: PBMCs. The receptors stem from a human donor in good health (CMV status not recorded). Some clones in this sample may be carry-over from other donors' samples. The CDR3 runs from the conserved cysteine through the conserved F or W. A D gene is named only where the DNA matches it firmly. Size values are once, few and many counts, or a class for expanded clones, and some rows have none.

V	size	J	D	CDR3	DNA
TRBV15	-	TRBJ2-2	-	CATRVYVGELFF	TGTGCCACCAGAGTGTACGTCGGGGAGCTGTTTTTT
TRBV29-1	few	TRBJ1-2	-	CSVEDRAGGRGYGYTF	TGCAGCGTTGAAGATCGGGCGGGGGGCCGGGGCTATGGCTACACCTTC
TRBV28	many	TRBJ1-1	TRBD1	CASRIRGPENTEAFF	TGTGCCAGCAGAATCAGGGGGCCGGAGAACACTGAAGCTTTCTTT
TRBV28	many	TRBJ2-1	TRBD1	CASSSPRGQGYNEQFF	TGTGCCAGCAGTTCCCCCCGGGGACAGGGCTACAATGAGCAGTTCTTC
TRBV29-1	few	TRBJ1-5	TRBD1	CSVGKQGYQPQHF	TGCAGCGTTGGGAAACAGGGGTATCAGCCCCAGCATTTT
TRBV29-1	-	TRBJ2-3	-	CSVGVDGDTQYF	TGCAGCGTTGGAGTGGATGGAGATACGCAGTATTTT
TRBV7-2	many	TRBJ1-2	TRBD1	CASSLVLTGWGYTF	TGTGCCAGCAGCTTAGTATTGACAGGGTGGGGCTACACCTTC
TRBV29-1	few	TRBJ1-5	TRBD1	CSVGGGGGNQPQHF	TGCAGCGTTGGGGGAGGGGGCGGCAATCAGCCCCAGCATTTT
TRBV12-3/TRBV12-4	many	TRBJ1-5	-	CASRTGPGENQPQHF	TGTGCCAGCAGAACCGGACCCGGTGAGAATCAGCCCCAGCATTTT
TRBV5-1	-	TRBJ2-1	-	CASSFRPRTDDEQFF	TGCGCCAGCAGCTTCCGACCGAGGACGGACGATGAGCAGTTCTTC
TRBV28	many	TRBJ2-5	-	CASRRGVAGETQYF	TGTGCCTCGAGGAGAGGGGTGGCGGGAGAGACCCAGTACTTC
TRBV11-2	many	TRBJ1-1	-	CASSPQSAGTEAFF	TGTGCCAGCAGCCCCCAGTCGGCGGGCACTGAAGCTTTCTTT
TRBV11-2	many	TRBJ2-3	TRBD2	CASSFGLAGAPDTQYF	TGTGCCAGCAGCTTCGGCCTAGCGGGGGCCCCAGATACGCAGTATTTT
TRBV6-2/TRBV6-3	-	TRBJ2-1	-	CASSYSIDGAVEQFF	TGTGCCAGCAGTTACTCGATAGATGGGGCGGTTGAGCAGTTCTTC
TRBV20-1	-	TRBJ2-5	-	CSARPRTKRGTQETQYF	TGCAGTGCTAGACCTCGAACAAAAAGGGGTACCCAAGAGACCCAGTACTTC
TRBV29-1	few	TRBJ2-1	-	CSVDGPEERGGGNEQFF	TGCAGCGTTGATGGCCCCGAGGAGAGGGGGGGGGGGAATGAGCAGTTCTTC
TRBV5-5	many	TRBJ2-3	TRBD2	CASSPGGSGSTDTQYF	TGTGCCAGCAGCCCGGGAGGTAGCGGGAGCACAGATACGCAGTATTTT
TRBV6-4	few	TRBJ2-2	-	CAFLWTPNTGELFF	-
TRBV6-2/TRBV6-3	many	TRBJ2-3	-	CASSYPDSTDTQYF	TGTGCCAGCAGTTACCCAGACAGCACAGATACGCAGTATTTT
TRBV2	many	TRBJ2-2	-	CASGLRDATGELFF	TGTGCCAGCGGCCTCAGGGATGCCACCGGGGAGCTGTTTTTT
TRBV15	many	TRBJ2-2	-	CATSPPLGAAGELFF	TGTGCCACCAGCCCCCCGTTAGGGGCCGCCGGGGAGCTGTTTTTT
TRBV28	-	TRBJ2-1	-	CASSFKDSFNEQFF	TGTGCCAGCAGTTTTAAGGATAGCTTCAATGAGCAGTTCTTC
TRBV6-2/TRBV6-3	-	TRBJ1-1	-	CASRPRGLDGTEAFF	TGTGCCAGCAGGCCACGCGGCTTAGATGGTACTGAAGCTTTCTTT
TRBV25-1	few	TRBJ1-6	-	CASSPDISSLSPLHF	TGTGCCAGCAGTCCGGACATCTCATCCCTTTCACCCCTCCACTTT
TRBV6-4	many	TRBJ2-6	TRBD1	CASGTGSGANVLTF	TGTGCCAGCGGGACAGGGTCTGGGGCCAACGTCCTGACTTTC
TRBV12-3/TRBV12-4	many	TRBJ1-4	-	CASSSGRRDEKLFF	TGTGCCAGCAGTTCCGGGCGACGGGATGAAAAACTGTTTTTT
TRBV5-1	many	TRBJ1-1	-	CASSSPGRGEAFF	TGCGCCAGCAGCTCGCCGGGAAGGGGCGAAGCTTTCTTT